Listed here is a single T cell receptor beta chain. The antigen it recognizes is unknown. The sample holds no much larger clone one base away, and base qualities are not on file. The entry originates in a study of blood T cell repertoires in COVID-19 (dated by TCRdb to between 2020 and 2021). Context from the whole study: Collaborator samples came from the United States, Italy and Spain and covered acute and convalescent phases of COVID-19. The prospective study material was composed of cDNA or gDNA derived from T cells, B-cell-depleted T cells, or PBMCs. The dataset comprised deeply sampled blood TCRbeta repertoires from subjects exposed to, actively infected with, or recovered from COVID-19. The repertoires were released in a freely available public database meant as a resource for research on the immune response to SARS-CoV-2. Samples came from the ongoing ImmuneRACE study (first 160 participants) plus 1,254 subjects from 6 global collaborators. A de-identified subject ID, COVID-19 status, age in years and sex were almost always included in the sample metadata. HLA class I and class II types, where available, came from metadata supplied by the sample provider rather than from assay-based typing.

One collaborating source in Seattle enrolled patients while the patients were actively infected and followed the patients over time throughout the course of disease. The collaborating institutions used their own protocols to collect whole blood in K2EDTA tubes. Collaborator samples were shipped for TCRbeta analysis as frozen whole blood, isolated PBMCs, or DNA extracted from either sample type. TCRbeta CDR3 regions were amplified from genomic DNA using the immunoSEQ Assay, a bias-controlled multiplex PCR. In the original analysis: Nucleated cell counts per sample were estimated from amplification of reference gene primers within the assay. Sequence reads were collapsed and filtered to measure the absolute abundance of every unique TCRbeta CDR3 rearrangement. For each sample, productive Simpson clonality was calculated as the square root of Simpson's diversity index over productive rearrangements. TCRdb provides this immuneACCESS table in a form limited to in-frame rearrangements. Some clones are lacking; in checked studies, under half of them reflect an unresolved V gene, and why the rest are absent is not known. The DNA was the basis for D and trimming; V, J and clone size are from that table. Counted in this sample were about 250,000 clones; around 89% of them appeared once. Together, the top ten hold 6% to 6.5% of the sample.

General conclusions and limits of the study: How much clinical and demographic metadata was included differed by source and by participant, and the metadata was provided uncurated.

Inclusive of the bounding cysteine and phenylalanine, the CDR3 is 15 residues long. Only the CDR3 part of the read is kept: 45 bases, read in frame from the first base. Via the germline V gene, CDR1 is SGHDT and CDR2 YYEEEE. Trimming at the junction amounts to 3 bases on V and 4 bases on J, and the germline ends lie 16 bases apart. Specimen: peripheral blood. The TCR sequence derives from a woman in her 30s with COVID-19, enrolled during active disease. The sequence links TRBV5-6 to TRBJ1-1, and perhaps TRBD1 as D gene, on 6 matching bases. The DNA sequence is as follows: TGTGCCAGCAGCTATCAGGGGATTTTGGGCACTGAAGCTTTCTTT. Its translation reads: CASSYQGILGTEAFF. Where the CDR3 stops, the reference TRBV5-6 and TRBJ1-1 genes take over; the full variable domain is DAGVTQSPTHLIKTRGQQVTLRCSPKSGHDTVSWYQQALGQGPQFIFQYYEEEERQRGNFPDRFSGHQFPNYSSELNVNALLLGDSALYLCASSYQGILGTEAFFGQGTRLTVV.